The source of this T cell receptor (beta chain) is a study of response to subunit inactivated influenza vaccine. Study observations and caveats: Authors suggested each seasonal influenza vaccination recruits few new T cells.

Trimming cost V 1 base and J 9 bases; bases outside gene matches: 5. From germline, CDR1 is SQVTM and CDR2 ANQGSEA. CDR3 length equals 13 residues. Turning to this clonotype: Its target is not known.

Each CDR3 protein is one row after TCRdb ran MiXCR on the RT-PCR reads. The sample carries 750,000 to 850,000 distinct CDR3 sequences, 18% recorded once. Sample: PBMCs from blood, taken less than 6 days after vaccination. This TCR derives from a man aged 50 to 59 who received an inactivated influenza vaccine. V gene TRBV29-1 combines with J gene TRBJ2-7; 11 bases map to TRBD2. The DNA for the CDR3 is TGCAGCGTTGAAGTACTAGCGGGAGTGTCGCAGTACTTC. It specifies CSVEVLAGVSQYF.